This T cell receptor beta chain was found in a study of T-cell reconstitution after alpha-beta-depleted transplantation in children. This sample's TCRbeta library carried unique molecular identifier barcodes. TCRdb re-derived calls from the PCR reads in MiXCR, one entry per CDR3 protein. The table lists approximately 500,000 distinct CDR3 sequences, roughly a tenth of them singletons. Study-level findings and limits: Fresh T-cell production supplied most of the T-cell counts and diversity seen one year after transplant. Several hundred expanded graft clones reportedly were the source of alpha-beta T cells about two months after transplant. The study traced high day-60 TCRbeta diversity in some patients to surviving recipient T cells and thymic progenitors.

Germline-derived CDR1 and CDR2 are MNHEY and SVGAGI. The CDR3 has 16 residues. V gave up 2 bases and J gave up 8 bases; unmatched junction bases: 9. Of note for this clonotype: Its target is not known.

The source was PBMCs, collected before TCRalphabeta/CD19-depleted stem cell transplant. The V gene is TRBV6-5, the J gene TRBJ1-2, with 12 bases matching TRBD1. The receptor was derived from a child under 10 years old with inherited bone marrow failure, due to receive a stem cell transplant. The CDR3 sequence: CASSYTPGQGAGGYTF. The DNA of the CDR3 is TGTGCCAGCAGTTACACACCGGGACAGGGGGCTGGCGGCTACACCTTC.